This TCR beta chain was found in a study of cytomegalovirus exposure and HLA in healthy donors (dated by TCRdb to between 2016 and 2019). Notes on the research overall: An earlier analysis of approximately 550 of the donors reported 250 to 350 Gb of sequence data and approximately 110 million unique TCR beta sequences from some 180 million T cells. Roughly 300 gigabases of sequencing data and approximately 91 million unique TCR sequences made up an early release that covered approximately 650 HLA-typed donors. Of the 350 to 450 genotyped donors, approximately 80% fell in the genetic ancestry cluster associated with self-reported Caucasian donors. The study was designed to test whether signatures of past pathogen exposure could be identified by cataloging public T cell receptors. The T cell repertoires of under 750 subjects were profiled by immunosequencing and related to cytomegalovirus serostatus. A separate validation cohort of more than 100 different subjects was used in addition to the 666-subject first cohort. The study combined high-throughput TCR immunosequencing, statistical association of individual TCRs with disease status, and machine learning to predict cytomegalovirus infection status. In a later analysis, previously published TCR beta repertoires from roughly 710 donors were re-analyzed and high-resolution HLA genotyping was added so that TCR occurrence patterns could be studied. Rather than drawing on any new phenotypic data, the later analysis identified candidate immune exposures from TCR beta sequences and the way those sequences occurred across donors. An earlier analysis of 587 of the donors used high-throughput TCR beta sequencing to judge whether each TCR beta V gene segment behaved as functional or pseudogenic. Donor age, sex, ethnicity and CMV serostatus were collected together with the repertoire data. A later genetic analysis used genome-wide SNP genotypes for about 60% of the roughly 700 donors, treating that subset as a discovery cohort. Every repertoire in the discovery cohort had been generated on one and the same sequencing platform. HLA typing included class I and class II loci at four-digit resolution. The number of donors typed differed by locus, with 629-630 for A, B, C, DRB1 and DQB1, around 500 for DQA1, some 570 for DPA1, and around 450 for DPB1. Because of strong linkage in the cohort, four to six DR-DQ haplotypes were treated as single units for association and clustering. Among over 350 genotyped donors of the cohort, an average of roughly 240,000 unique TCR beta nucleotide sequences were sequenced per donor, roughly a sixth of them non-productive. Summary of the overall study and its limitations: Cytomegalovirus status was reported to be diagnosed by the classifier with high specificity and sensitivity in both the original and validation cohorts. Correlated functional status among segregating V segments might reflect linkage disequilibrium, but an unknown experimental factor could not be ruled out. The study gave a list of under 200 TCR beta chains associated with cytomegalovirus. Presence/absence analyses assumed roughly uniform sequencing depth across donors, an assumption that may not hold. In a later genetic analysis, fewer N-insertions in productive TCRs were reported among donors in an Asian-associated ancestry cluster than the roughly 710-donor mean. Several of the top co-occurrence clusters appeared to be linked to parvovirus B19, influenza, CMV and Epstein-Barr virus, according to a later analysis. A further reported finding was that TCR beta sequences accurately predicted the HLA-A and HLA-B alleles for most subjects in the first cohort. Strong co-occurrence of HLA alleles, especially DR and DQ, made assigning TCR associations to individual alleles difficult. According to a later analysis, TCR association rates differed among HLA loci, with DRB1 alleles showing the most associated TCRs and HLA-C alleles showing the fewest. Because the 87-base-pair reads could not distinguish some IMGT-functional V segments, including TRBV6-2 and TRBV6-3, those segments were excluded. Specific HLA alleles were associated with 16,951 TCR beta sequences at a false discovery rate of 0.05 in a later analysis. In a later analysis, HLA-associated TCR beta chains showed more clonal expansion and lower generation probabilities than non-associated chains that were equally common. In vitro tests confirmed that a few of the cytomegalovirus-associated TCR beta chains recognize cytomegalovirus antigens. The sequencing pipeline was judged likely to have produced a cluster of highly shared sequence variants as a technical artifact. The authors suggested that the approach could potentially be generalized to other disease states and immunological phenotypes. An earlier analysis of approximately 540 of the donors showed that most TCR beta V segments appeared in productive rearrangements either about 87% or about 30% of the time, which broadly matched IMGT annotations. Across donors, most TCR sequences were observed very rarely, whereas some public TCRs were present in many individuals. The earlier analysis of some 540 of the donors excluded approximately 15 rarely observed V segments, including chromosome 9 orphons, because counts were too low. Immune exposure information for the cohort was limited to CMV serostatus. In a later genetic analysis, a missense DCLRE1C variant was associated with V-gene and J-gene trimming of TCR beta chains, and the association was replicated in an independent cohort. In this cohort, only TCR beta chains were sequenced, and detectable features were limited by the absence of alpha or paired-chain data. Most CMV-associated TCR beta chains appeared to be HLA-restricted in a later analysis, and the HLA associations seemed to be driven largely by CMV exposure. Because HLA typing was missing for some donors at each locus, association tests included only the typed subset.

Library preparation was by the immunoSEQ multiplex PCR assay. A mixture of 60 forward primers for TCR Vbeta segments and 13 reverse primers for TCR Jbeta segments was used in the multiplex PCR. A multiplex PCR assay on genomic DNA amplified the CDR3 region of rearranged TCR beta genes. Amplified TCR beta libraries were sequenced as 87-base-pair reads on the Illumina HiSeq System. The study's own analysis went as follows. A later analysis tallied around 87 million unique TCR beta chains across the approximately 670 repertoires, and some 10 million of those chains were shared by two or more donors. A nearest-neighbor algorithm error-corrected the raw reads and collapsed the reads into unique sequences, merging closely related sequences to remove PCR and sequencing errors. V, D and J gene segments were assigned by aligning CDR3 sequences to IMGT reference sequences. For a sequence to be retained, a match of at least six nucleotides to both a V gene segment and a J gene segment was required. Rearrangements were classified as productive when the CDR3 lacked stop codons and remained in frame with V and J, and all other rearrangements were classified as non-productive. Following IMGT convention, CDR3 was defined as the stretch from the second conserved V-encoded cysteine to the conserved J-encoded phenylalanine. Sequences without an unambiguous match to a single V gene segment were excluded from the earlier analysis of 450 to 750 of the donors. In an earlier analysis of about 590 of the donors, a V segment was called functional when productive rearrangements were above 56.7%, and segregating when the standard deviation between donors exceeded 5%. A statistical classification framework was built to diagnose cytomegalovirus status from the catalog of TCR beta chain sequences. In a later analysis, TCR nucleotide sequences were compared against IMGT/GENE-DB human TR gene sequences so that V and J genes could be assigned. In a later analysis, CDR3 sequences and most-parsimonious VDJ recombination scenarios were assigned using the TCRdist pipeline. In a later analysis, each TCR beta chain was defined by its CDR3 amino acid sequence together with its V-gene family, and reads without a unique V-gene family were excluded. To address suspected cross-contamination and a sequencing artifact, a later analysis removed roughly 640 highly shared, low-generation-probability nucleotide sequences. A later analysis calculated a clonal expansion index for each public chain from normalized within-repertoire ranks of inferred template counts. A later analysis computed generation probabilities with a VDJ recombination model fitted to out-of-frame rearrangements, and checked the results against IGoR. A later analysis scored TCR-TCR, TCR-HLA and TCR-CMV co-occurrence with hypergeometric tests, applying a repertoire-size bias correction to TCR pairs. False discovery rates were estimated in a later analysis by permuting HLA or CMV assignments 20 times. In a later analysis, co-occurring TCRs were grouped using DBSCAN, with TCRdist sequence similarity added in when clustering inside HLA-allele-positive subsets. Co-occurrence clustering excluded repertoires with fewer than 30,000 or more than 120,000 public chains, plus five with anomalous nucleotide sharing. This immuneACCESS table, as held by TCRdb, lists in-frame sequences with V and J called but not all clones. Of the missing ones, under half trace to an unresolved V gene in checked studies; the others have no known cause. The V and J calls and clone size were taken over from that table, and D and trimming were inferred from the DNA. For this sample there are about 180,000 clones; 84% appear just once. The ten largest clones take up more than 0.35% of the sample.

Measured from the cysteine to the phenylalanine, the CDR3 is 14 residues long. Just CDR3 DNA is preserved here, 42 bases in frame from base 1. For CDR1 and CDR2, the germline V gene (reference sequence) lists LNHNV and YYDKDF. Trimming costs V 3 bases and J 5 bases, and their ends lie 11 bases apart. The cohort was made up of roughly 670 healthy bone marrow donors. At the time of sampling, all cohort members were nominally healthy, though unrecorded immune exposures were likely present. The donor tested CMV seronegative, placing the donor among the roughly 340 seronegative members of the cohort. Every donor gave a peripheral blood sample, and the peripheral blood mononuclear cells from that sample were used for TCR beta sequencing. The Qiagen DNeasy Blood Extraction Kit was used to extract genomic DNA from the blood cell samples. A word on this clone: The specificity of this receptor is unknown. Base qualities are not recorded, but no much larger clone differs from it by a single base.

The sequenced sample was PBMCs. This TCR derives from a boy between 2 and 10 years old in good health and CMV-seronegative. The V gene is TRBV15 and the J gene is TRBJ1-5, and TRBD1 may be the D gene, going by 6 matching bases. The CDR3 sequence is CATSSLQGYQPQHF. The bases are TGTGCCACCAGCAGCTTGCAGGGGTATCAGCCCCAGCATTTT.